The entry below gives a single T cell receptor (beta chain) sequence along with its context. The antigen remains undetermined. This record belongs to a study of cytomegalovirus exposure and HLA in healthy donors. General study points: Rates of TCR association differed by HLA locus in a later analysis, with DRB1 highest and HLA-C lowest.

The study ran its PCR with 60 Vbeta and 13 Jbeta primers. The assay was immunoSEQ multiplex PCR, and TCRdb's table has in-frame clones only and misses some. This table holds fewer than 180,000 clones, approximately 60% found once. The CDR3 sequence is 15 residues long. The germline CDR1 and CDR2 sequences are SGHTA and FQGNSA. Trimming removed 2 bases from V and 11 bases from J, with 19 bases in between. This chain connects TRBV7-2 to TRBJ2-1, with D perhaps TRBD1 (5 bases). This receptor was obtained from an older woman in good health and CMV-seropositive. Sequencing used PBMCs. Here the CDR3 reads CASSLLTGTLTQQFF. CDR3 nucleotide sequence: TGTGCCAGCAGCTTACTAACAGGTACCCTCACTCAGCAGTTCTTC.